These 5 T cell receptor beta chains were all obtained from the same sample, sequenced in a study of T cells in Graves' hyperthyroidism and ophthalmopathy (dated by TCRdb to between 2018 and 2021). The protocol used for the library was multiplex PCR. The reads were generated on an Illumina HiSeq 2000. Amplification of TCR beta CDR3 regions was carried out from RNA transcripts. The first round of RT-PCR for the TCR CDR3 was performed with the HTBI primer set and the Qiagen OneStep RT-PCR kit. TCRdb trimmed public reads at Q25 via fastp, called clones via MiXCR and kept in-frame beta chains. Rows with one shared CDR3 protein collapse into an entry with the most common genes and DNA. In all, the sample holds around 280,000 distinct CDR3 sequences, and roughly 15% of those were seen once. The leading ten clones occupy roughly 8.2% of the sample. Sequenced material: blood. The source is a woman between 40 and 50 years old with Graves' hyperthyroidism.

This chain connects TRBV28 to TRBJ1-2; 9 bases are shared with TRBD1. V lost 2 bases to trimming and J lost 8 bases; unmatched junction nucleotides: 6. The CDR3 loop spans 14 amino acids. CDR1 MDHEN and CDR2 SYDVKM come from the germline V gene. The CDR3 nucleotides read TGTGCCAGCAGTTTACCCGGGACAGGGCAGGGCTACACCTTC. Translating it yields CASSLPGTGQGYTF.

With respect to this clonotype: A much larger clone sits a single nucleotide away, making a read error possible. The chain uses TRBV6-5 and TRBJ1-1; D call uncertain. V shed 1 base and J shed 4 bases, with 10 bases lying between them. CDR3 length: 14 amino acids. Germline CDR1 MNHEY, CDR2 SVGAGI. The DNA of the CDR3 is TGTGCCAGCAGTTACTTGACGGGAAGCACTGAAGCTTTCTTT. Its translation is CASSYLTGSTEAFF.

This clonotype was detected many times. A much larger clone lies one base from this, so it may be a read error. This chain uses TRBV2 with TRBJ1-5; D call uncertain. The CDR3 length is 19 residues. Germline assignment: CDR1 SNHLY and CDR2 FYNNEI. The CDR3 here is CASSSLSGSAGYSNRPQHF. The CDR3 DNA reads TGTGCCAGCAGTTCTCTATCGGGCTCCGCCGGTTATAGCAATCGGCCCCAGCATTTT.

The chain combines TRBV29-1 with TRBJ2-3; the match to TRBD1 covers 7 bases. The length of the CDR3 is 14 residues. V lost 4 bases and J lost 0; bases outside the gene matches: 4. The germline V gene has CDR1 SQVTM and CDR2 ANQGSEA. The CDR3 is CSVAPGQSTDTQYF. The CDR3 DNA reads TGCAGCGTTGCCCCGGGACAGAGCACAGATACGCAGTATTTT.

This clonotype was counted at least ten times. The chain uses TRBV6-1 and TRBJ2-1, with D perhaps matching TRBD1 or TRBD2 (5 bases each). The CDR3 extends over 13 amino acids. CDR1 MNHNS and CDR2 SASEGT come from the germline V gene. V was shortened by 5 bases and J by 5 bases, with 10 bases between the two germline ends. CDR3 sequence reads: CASSRDLNNEQFF. CDR3 in DNA: TGTGCCAGCAGTCGGGACCTAAACAATGAGCAGTTCTTC.